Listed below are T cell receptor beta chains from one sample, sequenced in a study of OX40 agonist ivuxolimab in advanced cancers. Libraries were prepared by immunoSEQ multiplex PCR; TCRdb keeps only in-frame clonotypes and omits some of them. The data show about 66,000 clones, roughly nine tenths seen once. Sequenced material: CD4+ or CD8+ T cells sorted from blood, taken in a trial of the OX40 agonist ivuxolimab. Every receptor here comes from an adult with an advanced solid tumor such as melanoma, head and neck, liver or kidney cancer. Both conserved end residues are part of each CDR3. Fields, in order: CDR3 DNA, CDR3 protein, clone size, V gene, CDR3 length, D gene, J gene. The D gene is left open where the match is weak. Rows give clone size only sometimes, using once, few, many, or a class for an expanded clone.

TGTGCCAGCAGCCCCCTGGGGCAGTCCTACGAGCAGTACTTC,CASSPLGQSYEQYF,.,TRBV11-2,14,.,TRBJ2-7
TGCGCCAGCAGCTCACAAAGCGGTAGGTTCTACGAGCAGTACTTC,CASSSQSGRFYEQYF,.,TRBV5-1,15,.,TRBJ2-7
TGTGCCAGCAGTTACTCGGGCGACAGCCCGAGGGGAGAGCAGTTCTTC,CASSYSGDSPRGEQFF,.,TRBV6-6,16,.,TRBJ2-1
TGTGCCAGCAGCTACACTAGCGGGAGTAACAATGAGCAGTTCTTC,CASSYTSGSNNEQFF,.,TRBV11-2,15,TRBD2,TRBJ2-1
TGTGCCAGCAGTTCCCGGGCCGGGGAAAAACTGTTTTTT,CASSSRAGEKLFF,.,TRBV27,13,.,TRBJ1-4
TGTGCCAGTAGTATGGGACCCAACAATGAGCAGTTCTTC,CASSMGPNNEQFF,few,TRBV19,13,.,TRBJ2-1
TGCGCCAGCAGCTTAGGGCACCTCGGGGACGAGCAGTACTTC,CASSLGHLGDEQYF,.,TRBV5-1,14,.,TRBJ2-7
TGTGCCAGCAGCTTAGAGGGGTCAGTGGCGGGCTTAGATACGCAGTATTTT,CASSLEGSVAGLDTQYF,.,TRBV7-2,17,.,TRBJ2-3
TGCGCCAGCAGTGAGGTCTGGACCTCGCAGGGGTACTTC,CASSEVWTSQGYF,once,TRBV10-1,13,.,TRBJ2-4
TGTGCCAGCAGTTACAAACGCCGAGATGAGCAGTTCTTC,CASSYKRRDEQFF,once,TRBV6-5,13,.,TRBJ2-1
TGTGCCAGCAGCCAAGATAGCGGGAGGGCAGGTAATGAGCAGTTCTTC,CASSQDSGRAGNEQFF,.,TRBV4-2,16,TRBD2,TRBJ2-1
TGTGCCAGCAGCTTGGAACTAGCGGGTAAGCAGTTCTTC,CASSLELAGKQFF,.,TRBV5-4,13,TRBD2,TRBJ2-1
TGCGCCAGCAGCTTGGAGGGACTAGCGGGAGTTGATGAGCAGTTCTTC,CASSLEGLAGVDEQFF,.,TRBV5-1,16,TRBD2,TRBJ2-1
TGTGCCAGTAGTTACGGGGGGGCCAAAAACATTCAGTACTTC,CASSYGGAKNIQYF,.,TRBV19,14,TRBD2,TRBJ2-4
TGTGCCTGGAGTGCTACCCGGACAGGGGGAAATGAAAAACTGTTTTTT,CAWSATRTGGNEKLFF,.,TRBV30,16,TRBD1,TRBJ1-4
TGTGCCAGTAGGCGTGGACTAGCGGCCTTCACAGATACGCAGTATTTT,CASRRGLAAFTDTQYF,.,TRBV19,16,TRBD2,TRBJ2-3
TGTGCCAGCAGCTTAGGGGGACCACCCAATGAGCAGTTCTTC,CASSLGGPPNEQFF,.,TRBV11-2,14,.,TRBJ2-1
TGTGCCAGCAGTGACGAAGGGGCAGATACGCAGTATTTT,CASSDEGADTQYF,once,TRBV6-1,13,.,TRBJ2-3
TGTGCCAGCAGCTCCGGACTAGCCGGCGGCACCGGGGAGCTGTTTTTT,CASSSGLAGGTGELFF,.,TRBV11-2,16,TRBD2,TRBJ2-2
TGTGCCAGCGCCCCCGGGACAGGGGATCACTATGGCTACACCTTC,CASAPGTGDHYGYTF,.,TRBV6-1,15,TRBD1,TRBJ1-2
TGTGCCTGGAGTGTGGGTATCCAAGAGACCCAGTACTTC,CAWSVGIQETQYF,.,TRBV30,13,.,TRBJ2-5
TGTGCCAGCAGTTTATCCCGGAGACAGGGGCCGAACACTGAAGCTTTCTTT,CASSLSRRQGPNTEAFF,.,TRBV27,17,TRBD1,TRBJ1-1
TGTGCCACCAGCTACAGGGTAAGCGACGAGCAGTACTTC,CATSYRVSDEQYF,.,TRBV15,13,.,TRBJ2-7
TGTGCCAGTTCCTCAGGGGCGGGAGGGCTCCACGAGCAGTACTTC,CASSSGAGGLHEQYF,.,TRBV19,15,TRBD2,TRBJ2-7
TGTGCCAGCAGTCCCGTCGATTCACAGGGCCACACCATATATTTT,CASSPVDSQGHTIYF,.,TRBV28,15,.,TRBJ1-3
TGTGCCAGCAGCGTATCCAGCGGCCTGATCGATGAGCAGTTCTTC,CASSVSSGLIDEQFF,.,TRBV9,15,.,TRBJ2-1
TGTGCCAGTAGTATAGGCCAGGGAGGACAGCCCCAGCATTTT,CASSIGQGGQPQHF,.,TRBV19,14,.,TRBJ1-5
TGCGCCAGCACCTCTAATGCCGGGACAGCTTCCTACGAGCAGTACTTC,CASTSNAGTASYEQYF,once,TRBV5-1,16,TRBD1,TRBJ2-7
TGTGCCACCAGCAGGACAGGGGAAACTGAAGCTTTCTTT,CATSRTGETEAFF,.,TRBV15,13,TRBD1,TRBJ1-1
TGCGCCAGCAGCCAAGATAGGGGGAAGGGGGGTTACGAGCAGTACTTC,CASSQDRGKGGYEQYF,.,TRBV4-3,16,.,TRBJ2-7
TGTGCCAGCAGCCACGGACGGGGACCCCAGCATTTT,CASSHGRGPQHF,.,TRBV11-2,12,.,TRBJ1-5
TGTGCCAGCAGCTTAGAGGTAGGGGTCTCTGAAGCTTTCTTT,CASSLEVGVSEAFF,.,TRBV7-9,14,.,TRBJ1-1
TGTGCCAGTAGTTCCTCTCGGGATAGGAATCAGCCCCAGCATTTT,CASSSSRDRNQPQHF,.,TRBV19,15,.,TRBJ1-5
TGCGCCAGCAGCGGGGGGACCGGACAGATAATCTATGGCTACACCTTC,CASSGGTGQIIYGYTF,once,TRBV5-1,16,.,TRBJ1-2
TGTGCCAGCAGTTTGGTAGGGCAGGAAGACTACGAGCAGTACTTC,CASSLVGQEDYEQYF,.,TRBV27,15,.,TRBJ2-7
TGTGCCAGTAGTCAAGCGGAGGCGCGCAAACAGCCCCAGCATTTT,CASSQAEARKQPQHF,.,TRBV19,15,.,TRBJ1-5
TGTGCCTGGGACAGGGCCTCTGGAAACACCATATATTTT,CAWDRASGNTIYF,.,TRBV30,13,TRBD1,TRBJ1-3
TGTGCCAGCAGTTTCGAAAGGGACCCGAAGTACTTC,CASSFERDPKYF,.,TRBV28,12,.,TRBJ2-7
TGTGCCAGTAGGGGTAGGGACGAGCAGTACTTC,CASRGRDEQYF,.,TRBV19,11,.,TRBJ2-7